The 22 T cell receptor beta chains below all came from one sample that was sequenced in a study of CD8 T cells in ankylosing spondylitis (dated by TCRdb to about 2017). Paper-wide results and their limitations: A TCR beta motif of fewer than 10 highly homologous amino acid variants appeared characteristic of blood from ankylosing spondylitis patients.

The library relied on 5' RACE. Sequenced using an Illumina HiSeq 2500. TCRdb reprocessing: public reads trimmed at Q25 with fastp, clones called with MiXCR, in-frame beta chains kept. Entries that share a CDR3 protein sequence are merged under the most common genes and DNA. This sample is represented by 700,000 or so distinct CDR3 sequences; around a fifth of them were singletons. The ten largest clones capture 15% to 20% of the sample. These receptors' antigens are unknown. What was sequenced was blood, either unsorted or a sorted T cell fraction (not recorded which). These receptors came from a male donor with ankylosing spondylitis.

The chain couples TRBV12-3 or TRBV12-4 to TRBJ2-7; 7 positions match TRBD2. CDR3 length equals 13 residues. V lost 5 bases, J lost 6 bases, and 7 bases stayed unmatched. CDR3 in DNA: TGTGCCAGCAGTCCCCGGACTAGTGCCGAGCAGTACTTC. This sequence encodes CASSPRTSAEQYF.

This clonotype appeared many times. This chain uses TRBV4-1 with TRBJ2-3; 8 positions match TRBD2. This CDR3 is 15 amino acids long. The V gene end was trimmed by 4 bases and the J gene end by 2 bases; junction bases not matched to a gene: 5. The germline V gene has CDR1 MGHRA and CDR2 YSYEKL. The CDR3 is CASSPISGTTDTQYF. The DNA of the CDR3 is TGCGCCAGCAGCCCAATTAGCGGGACCACAGATACGCAGTATTTT.

The chain joins TRBV11-2 to TRBJ2-5; unclear D gene. Germline V gives CDR1 SGHAT, CDR2 FQNNGV. V was shortened by 5 bases and J by 2 bases, with 12 bases between the two germline ends. This CDR3 comprises 14 residues. CDR3 in DNA: TGTGCCAGCAGCCCCGAGAAGAATCAAGAGACCCAGTACTTC. This codes for CASSPEKNQETQYF. The variable domain in full, completed from reference TRBV11-2 and TRBJ2-5, reads EAGVAQSPRYKIIEKRQSVAFWCNPISGHATLYWYQQILGQGPKLLIQFQNNGVVDDSQLPKDRFSAERLKGVDSTLKIQPAKLEDSAVYLCASSPEKNQETQYFGPGTRLLVL.

The chain recombines TRBV20-1 with TRBJ1-5, with no clear D. The CDR3 loop spans 15 amino acids. Trimming left V 5 bases short and J 0 bases short, with 14 bases between. CDR1 DFQATT and CDR2 SNEGSKA come from the germline V gene (reference sequence). In DNA, the CDR3 is TGCAGTGCTCTACCCCCCAGCTATAGCAATCAGCCCCAGCATTTT. Its translation is CSALPPSYSNQPQHF.

The rearrangement joins TRBV29-1 to TRBJ2-1; 11 bases match TRBD2. The CDR3 is 17 residues long. Germline CDR1 SQVTM, CDR2 ANQGSEA. The ends lost 2 bases at V and 4 bases at J; junction bases unmatched: 10. The DNA for the CDR3 is TGCAGCGTTGAAAGGGGGGGGGGACTAGCGGAGTACAATGAGCAGTTCTTC. Its protein product is CSVERGGGLAEYNEQFF.

V usage is TRBV12-3 or TRBV12-4 and J usage is TRBJ2-3; perhaps TRBD2 as D (7 bases). Trimming removed 6 bases at V and 1 base at J, with 26 bases between. This CDR3 has 19 residues. The CDR3 spells CASREPLGGQNYRTDTQYF. CDR3 DNA: TGTGCCAGCAGGGAGCCTTTGGGGGGGCAAAATTATCGCACAGATACGCAGTATTTT.

This clonotype was picked up a small number of times. The chain couples TRBV30 to TRBJ1-3; D perhaps matches TRBD1 (5 bases). The V and J ends lost 5 bases and 3 bases respectively, with 14 bases between them. The CDR3 loop spans 14 amino acids. CDR1 and CDR2 from the germline V gene are GTSNPN and SVGIG (reference sequence). The CDR3 reads CAWYGPDNGNTIYF. CDR3 nucleotides: TGTGCCTGGTACGGACCGGACAATGGAAACACCATATATTTT.

This clonotype was counted only a few times. The chain links TRBV25-1 to TRBJ1-2; weak D call: TRBD1 (5 bases). V was cut by 3 bases and J by 2 bases, with 10 bases left in between. Germline V lookup: CDR1 MGHDK, CDR2 SYGVNS. The CDR3 runs to 14 residues. The chain's CDR3 is CASSDGHFNYGYTF. As DNA, the CDR3 is TGTGCCAGCAGTGATGGACACTTCAACTATGGCTACACCTTC.

This clonotype was detected once. This chain joins TRBV4-3 and TRBJ2-2; D may match TRBD1 or TRBD2 (5 bases each). The germline V gene has CDR1 LGHNA and CDR2 YSLEER. The V and J ends lost 0 bases and 6 bases respectively, with 11 bases between them. The CDR3 is made up of 15 amino acids. The CDR3 is CASSQDWGIPGELFF. The CDR3 region has the DNA TGCGCCAGCAGCCAAGATTGGGGGATACCCGGGGAGCTGTTTTTT.

This clonotype appeared a few times. The CDR3 DNA sequence: TGTGCCAGCAGCTTAGGTGCGGGAACAGGTGGAGAGACCCAGTACTTC. It yields the protein CASSLGAGTGGETQYF. This chain uses TRBV7-2 with TRBJ2-5; D is perhaps TRBD2 (6 bases). V was clipped by 1 base and J by 4 bases, with 16 bases between them. The V gene's germline CDR1 is SGHTA and CDR2 FQGNSA. The CDR3 contains 16 residues.

This clonotype was recorded a few times. The rearrangement links TRBV28 to TRBJ2-5, with D possibly being TRBD2 (7 bases). Germline V gene lookup returns CDR1 MDHEN and CDR2 SYDVKM. The CDR3 runs 15 residues. V gave up 8 bases and J gave up 2 bases, with 18 bases separating them. The CDR3 nucleotides are TGTGCCAGCGGGGGGGCAGGGGACATACAAGAGACCCAGTACTTC. Encoded protein: CASGGAGDIQETQYF. Based on the CDR3 plus reference TRBV28 and TRBJ2-5, the full variable domain is DVKVTQSSRYLVKRTGEKVFLECVQDMDHENMFWYRQDPGLGLRLIYFSYDVKMKEKGDIPEGYSVSREKKERFSLILESASTNQTSMYLCASGGAGDIQETQYFGPGTRLLVL.

This clonotype was seen only a few times. The chain has TRBV12-3 or TRBV12-4 and TRBJ2-7, with 8 nucleotides matching TRBD1. The CDR3 covers 14 residues. The V and J ends lost 8 bases and 7 bases, in that order; junction bases with no gene match: 13. The CDR3 coding sequence is TGTGCCAGCCAGGGGGCGGCTAGGGGAGGAGAGCAGTACTTC. This sequence encodes CASQGAARGGEQYF.

This clonotype was found many times. The V and J genes are TRBV5-1 and TRBJ1-1; D unclear. The CDR3 runs 13 residues. Germline CDR1 is SGHRS and CDR2 is YFSETQ. Trimming removed 4 bases from V and 2 bases from J, with 9 bases in between. As DNA, the CDR3 is TGCGCCAGCAGCGACCGGCATAACACTGAAGCTTTCTTT. Amino acid sequence: CASSDRHNTEAFF.

This clonotype came up a few times. The gene calls are TRBV4-2 and TRBJ2-7; 7 nucleotides line up with TRBD2. Germline trimming cut 4 bases from V and 4 bases from J; bases unmatched to any gene: 10. Looked up from germline, CDR1 is LGHNA and CDR2 is YNFKEQ. The CDR3 has 15 amino acids. The CDR3 region has the DNA TGTGCCAGCAGCCCTAGGGAGGGATTGACTTACGAGCAGTACTTC. This encodes CASSPREGLTYEQYF.

This clonotype was detected only a few times. The chain couples TRBV6-1 to TRBJ2-2; D gene unclear. In germline, CDR1 is MNHNS, CDR2 SASEGT. CDR3 length: 13 amino acids. Trimming left V 7 bases short and J 4 bases short, with 10 bases between. The chain's CDR3 is CASMKGVTGELFF. DNA for the CDR3: TGTGCCAGCATGAAGGGTGTCACCGGGGAGCTGTTTTTT.

The V gene is TRBV9, the J gene TRBJ1-2, with a tentative D call TRBD1 (5 bases). V was trimmed by 4 bases and J by 8 bases, leaving 9 bases between them. The germline CDR1 and CDR2 sequences are SGDLS and YYNGEE. The CDR3 consists of 11 residues. The CDR3 here is CASSMGVGYTF. DNA for the CDR3: TGTGCCAGCAGCATGGGGGTGGGCTACACCTTC.

This clonotype has just a few counts. The gene calls are TRBV28 and TRBJ2-7; D uncertain. This CDR3 region has 14 residues. The V gene's germline CDR1 is MDHEN and CDR2 SYDVKM. V was pared by 6 bases and J by 4 bases, with 16 bases between. In DNA, the CDR3 is TGTGCCAGCAGCCCCATCCCCGGGTCTTACGAGCAGTACTTC. Encoded protein: CASSPIPGSYEQYF. The entire variable domain, with the rest obtained from reference TRBV28 and TRBJ2-7, is as follows: DVKVTQSSRYLVKRTGEKVFLECVQDMDHENMFWYRQDPGLGLRLIYFSYDVKMKEKGDIPEGYSVSREKKERFSLILESASTNQTSMYLCASSPIPGSYEQYFGPGTRLTVT.

The chain uses TRBV5-1 and TRBJ2-1; 8 bases map to TRBD2. CDR1 and CDR2 (germline): SGHRS, YFSETQ. The trim removed 5 bases at V and 4 bases at J, leaving 5 bases unmatched. This CDR3 contains 14 residues. This chain's CDR3 is CASSGAGGYNEQFF. CDR3 in DNA: TGCGCCAGCAGTGGTGCGGGGGGATACAATGAGCAGTTCTTC.

In this sample, this clonotype turned up many times. The CDR3 coding sequence is TGTGCCAGCAGCGCACGGACTAGTTTGGGAATCAATGAGCAGTTCTTC. Amino acids: CASSARTSLGINEQFF. The chain uses TRBV5-6 and TRBJ2-1, with TRBD2 matching over 7 bases. Germline V gene lookup returns CDR1 SGHDT and CDR2 YYEEEE. V shed 4 bases and J 6 bases; nucleotides not matched to a gene: 13. This CDR3 region has 16 residues.

This clonotype was seen a handful of times. This chain uses TRBV6-1 with TRBJ2-2, with 7 bases fitting TRBD1. This CDR3 is built from 16 residues. J was trimmed by 5 bases and V by 3 bases; bases with no gene match: 9. Per germline, CDR1 MNHNS and CDR2 SASEGT. The CDR3 bases are TGTGCCAGCAGTGACCCCATAGGGGGCCAGACCGGGGAGCTGTTTTTT. Translated: CASSDPIGGQTGELFF.

This clonotype was detected once. The V call is TRBV6-5, the J call TRBJ2-3; 7 bases are shared with TRBD2. The J segment lost 2 bases and the V segment lost 0 bases, leaving 2 bases of the junction unmatched. The CDR3 totals 15 residues. The germline V gene encodes CDR1 MNHEY and CDR2 SVGAGI. CDR3 sequence reads: CASSYSGGHTDTQYF. CDR3 in DNA: TGTGCCAGCAGTTACTCGGGAGGGCACACAGATACGCAGTATTTT.

This clonotype appeared a few times. The V gene is TRBV10-3, the J gene TRBJ1-2; the match to TRBD1 covers 9 bases. CDR3 length: 13 residues. The germline gives CDR1 ENHRY, CDR2 SYGVKD. Germline trimming cut 4 bases from V and 10 bases from J; bases unmatched to any gene: 7. The CDR3 loop is CAISVQGALDYTF. As DNA, the CDR3 is TGTGCCATCAGTGTACAGGGGGCATTGGACTACACCTTC.